This paragraph covers one T cell receptor (beta chain) sequence. This entry comes from a study of blood T cell repertoires in COVID-19. Per the study methods: Estimated nucleated cell counts came from reference gene primer amplification. The table came from immunoSEQ multiplex PCR; TCRdb's copy has only in-frame clones and leaves some out. The V and J calls and clone size come from that table; D and trimming were worked out from the DNA. The profile shows under 250,000 clones, about nine tenths of them singletons. V lost 5 bases, J lost 5 bases, and 25 bases lay in between. This CDR3 contains 18 residues. Germline values: CDR1 SSHAT, CDR2 FNYEAQ (reference sequence).

The TCR sequence derives from a man between 35 and 55 years old who had recovered from COVID-19. Material for sequencing was PBMCs or T cells enriched from blood (not recorded which). The chain has TRBV7-7 and TRBJ2-1; possibly TRBD2 for D (6 bases). The CDR3 loop is CASSREPLAPGTDNEQFF. The CDR3 DNA reads as TGTGCCAGCAGCCGCGAACCTCTAGCTCCGGGGACTGACAATGAGCAGTTCTTC.